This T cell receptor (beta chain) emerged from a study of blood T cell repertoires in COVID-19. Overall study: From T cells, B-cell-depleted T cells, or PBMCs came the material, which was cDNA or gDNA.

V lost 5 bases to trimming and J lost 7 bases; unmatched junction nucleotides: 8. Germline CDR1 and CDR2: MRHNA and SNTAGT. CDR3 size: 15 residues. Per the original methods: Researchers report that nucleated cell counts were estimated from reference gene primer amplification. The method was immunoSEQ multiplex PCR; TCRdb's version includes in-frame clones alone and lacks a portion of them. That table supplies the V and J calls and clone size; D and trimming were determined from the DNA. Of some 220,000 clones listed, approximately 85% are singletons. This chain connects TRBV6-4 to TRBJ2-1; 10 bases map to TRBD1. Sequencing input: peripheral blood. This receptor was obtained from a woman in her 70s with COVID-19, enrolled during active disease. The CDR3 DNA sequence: TGTGCCAGCAGTCCTATTGAGGGACAGGGGAATGAGCAGTTCTTC. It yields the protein CASSPIEGQGNEQFF.